This is a list of T cell receptor beta chains from one sample in a study of T cell responses to AZD1222 COVID-19 vaccine. Clones were sequenced by immunoSEQ multiplex PCR, and TCRdb holds only the in-frame ones, with some missing. The sample shows 150,000 to 200,000 clones, approximately 90% of them seen only once. The source was peripheral blood, collected on day 0 of AZD1222 vaccination. The origin of the receptors is an adult in good health. CDR3s include the opening cysteine and the closing phenylalanine or tryptophan.

TRBJ2-6	TRBV19	CASSIGAGANVLTF
TRBJ1-1	TRBV2	CASSENGGYTEAFF
TRBJ2-1	TRBV4-3	CASSQGTGGTGQFF
TRBJ2-5	TRBV4-3	CASSKGGETQYF
TRBJ1-2	TRBV5-1	CASSLDAGKDYGYTF
TRBJ2-1	TRBV19	CASSIGGAGGSTEQFF
TRBJ1-4	TRBV3-1/TRBV3-2	CASSQGARGSFDSEKLFF
TRBJ2-7	TRBV25-1	CASSERTSYEQYF
TRBJ2-5	TRBV5-8	CASSFDSQETQYF
TRBJ1-6	TRBV5-5	CASSLAVRDYNSPLHF